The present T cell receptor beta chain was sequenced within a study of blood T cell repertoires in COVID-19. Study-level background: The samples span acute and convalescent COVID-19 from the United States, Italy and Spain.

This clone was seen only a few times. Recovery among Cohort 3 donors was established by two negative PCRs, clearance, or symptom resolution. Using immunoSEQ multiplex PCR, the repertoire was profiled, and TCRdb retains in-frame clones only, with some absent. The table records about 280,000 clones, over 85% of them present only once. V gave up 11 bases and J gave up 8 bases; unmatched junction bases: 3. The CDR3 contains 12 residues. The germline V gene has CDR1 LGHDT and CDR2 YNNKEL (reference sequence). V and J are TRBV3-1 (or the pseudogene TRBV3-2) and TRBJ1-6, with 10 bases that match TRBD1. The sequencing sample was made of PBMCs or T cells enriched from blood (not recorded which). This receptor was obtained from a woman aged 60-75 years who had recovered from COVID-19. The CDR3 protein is CASGTGDSPLHF. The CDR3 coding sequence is TGTGCCTCCGGGACAGGGGATTCACCCCTCCACTTT.